The 17 T cell receptor beta chains below come from one sample, sequenced in a study of T cell repertoires in aging, cancer and after chemotherapy. A mixed TRB-A/B primer pool amplified rearranged TRB by multiplex touch-down PCR. TCRdb passed the multiplex PCR reads through MiXCR, listing each CDR3 protein once. The sample yields 4,900 or so distinct CDR3 sequences, over 20% seen once. Amplification of TCR beta used genomic DNA extracted from peripheral blood. The sample was blood. These receptor sequences come from a human donor in good health. The donor label of this sample is uncertain.

On this clonotype: Relative to the germline gene, one junction end is altered; a read error may explain this. This chain uses TRBV6-2 or TRBV6-3 with TRBJ1-1, with D uncertain. The germline gives CDR1 MNHEY, CDR2 SVGEGT. The CDR3 runs to 14 residues. The DNA for the CDR3 is TGTGCTAGCAGTTACTCCAGGAGTAACACTGAAGCTTTCTTT. This sequence encodes CASSYSRSNTEAFF.

This clonotype has only a few counts. The CDR3 coding sequence is TGCAGTGCTAGCGGGATATTAGAGACCCAGTACTTC. This sequence encodes CSASGILETQYF. The chain links TRBV20-1 to TRBJ2-5; TRBD2 is a possible D gene (5 bases). CDR1 is DFQATT, CDR2 SNEGSKA, per germline (reference sequence). The germline V and J ends were trimmed by 3 bases and 4 bases, with 9 bases remaining between them. CDR3 length equals 12 residues.

This clonotype was detected a few times. The chain employs TRBV5-6 and TRBJ1-5; D unclear. Trimming took 2 bases from V and 4 from J, leaving 10 bases between them. The CDR3 runs 14 residues. The germline gives CDR1 SGHDT, CDR2 YYEEEE. CDR3 residues: CASSLRSTNQPQHF. CDR3 bases: TGTGCCAGCAGCTTAAGGTCTACAAATCAGCCCCAGCATTTT.

By share, this clonotype counts as medium-sized. The genes are TRBV24-1 and TRBJ1-5; D is ambiguous. Trimming shortened V by 3 bases and J by 2 bases, and 16 bases separated the two germline ends. Germline lookup yields CDR1 KGHDR and CDR2 SFDVKD. The CDR3 totals 17 residues. CDR3 nucleotide sequence: TGTGCCACCAGTGATGCCAGCCTTGGGTCGGGCAATCAGCCCCAGCATTTT. Protein: CATSDASLGSGNQPQHF.

Only a few counts were recorded for this clonotype. The V call is TRBV12-3 or TRBV12-4, the J call TRBJ1-2; D possibly corresponds to TRBD1 (6 bases). V dropped 5 bases and J dropped 1 base, with 11 bases sitting between them. This CDR3 is built from 14 residues. The CDR3 loop reads CASSTRGFNYGYTF. The CDR3 bases are TGTGCCAGCAGTACCAGGGGTTTTAACTATGGCTACACCTTC.

Notes on this clonotype: It may be a read error: a sequence one base away is much more abundant. The chain uses TRBV6-2 or TRBV6-3 and TRBJ2-7, with D possibly matching TRBD1 (8 bases). This CDR3 region has 14 residues. V was cut by 6 bases and J by 2 bases, with 14 bases left in between. The germline gives CDR1 MNHEY, CDR2 SVGEGT. CDR3 region: CASRSTGGAYEQYF. The DNA for the CDR3 is TGTGCCAGCAGATCCACAGGGGGGGCCTACGAGCAGTACTTC.

The chain combines TRBV6-2 or TRBV6-3 with TRBJ1-4; TRBD1 matches at 9 bases. The CDR3 has 12 residues. Per germline, CDR1 MNHEY and CDR2 SVGEGT. J was trimmed by 5 bases and V by 8 bases; bases with no gene match: 0. CDR3 protein: CASGQGNEKLFF. The CDR3 DNA is TGTGCCAGCGGACAGGGGAATGAAAAACTGTTTTTT.

This clonotype was observed a few times. V gene TRBV6-5 combines with J gene TRBJ1-4, with a possible D match to TRBD1 (6 bases). From germline, CDR1 is MNHEY and CDR2 SVGAGI. This CDR3 has 13 residues. V was shortened by 7 bases and J by 7 bases, with 13 bases between the two germline ends. The CDR3 sequence is CASKGGEAEKLFF. The CDR3 DNA sequence: TGTGCCAGCAAAGGGGGGGAGGCTGAAAAACTGTTTTTT.

This clonotype was seen a few times. A much larger clonotype is one base distant, so this may be a read error. The chain has TRBV12-3 or TRBV12-4 and TRBJ2-7, with 7 bases matching TRBD1. There are 13 residues in the CDR3. Trimming cost V 4 bases and J 7 bases; bases outside gene matches: 7. The DNA of the CDR3 is TGTGCCAGCAGTTCTAACAGGGGCAATGAGCAGTACTTC. Protein product: CASSSNRGNEQYF.

By its share, this clonotype is medium-sized. CDR3 nucleotide sequence: TGTGCCACCAGCAGAGGCGGGACAGAAGGTGAAGCTTTCTTT. This sequence encodes CATSRGGTEGEAFF. V gene TRBV15 combines with J gene TRBJ1-1, with TRBD1 matching 7 bases. CDR3 length: 14 residues. With 1 base clipped from V and 7 bases from J, the junction kept 6 bases outside the gene matches. Germline lookup yields CDR1 LNHNV and CDR2 YYDKDF (reference sequence).

This clonotype was counted a few times. V gene TRBV11-2 combines with J gene TRBJ2-7, with D uncertain. Germline V gives CDR1 SGHAT, CDR2 FQNNGV. CDR3 length equals 12 residues. V lost 11 bases and J 2 bases, leaving 13 bases between the germline ends. The CDR3 DNA follows: TGTGCCGTTCTAGGCTCGACCTACGAGCAGTACTTC. The encoded protein is CAVLGSTYEQYF.

The chain recombines TRBV10-2 with TRBJ2-5; a weak D match, TRBD1 (6 bases). Germline V gene sequence: CDR1 WSHSY, CDR2 SAAADI. The germline V and J ends were trimmed by 0 bases and 4 bases, with 6 bases remaining between them. The CDR3 has 13 amino acids. CDR3 sequence: CASSESTGETQYF. The CDR3 DNA sequence: TGCGCCAGCAGTGAGTCGACAGGAGAGACCCAGTACTTC.

This clonotype is judged medium-sized. The rearrangement uses TRBV18 and TRBJ1-6, with 9 nucleotides matching TRBD1. CDR3 length equals 15 residues. Germline V gene lookup returns CDR1 KGHSH and CDR2 LQKENI. The junction had 12 bases not matched to a gene; V was cut back by 6 bases and J by 12 bases. Written as DNA, the CDR3 is TGTGCCAGCTCTCATGGGGGACAGGGCCTGAGACCCCTCCACTTT. Translation gives CASSHGGQGLRPLHF. The full variable domain, its missing parts supplied by reference TRBV18 and TRBJ1-6, is NAGVMQNPRHLVRRRGQEARLRCSPMKGHSHVYWYRQLPEEGLKFMVYLQKENIIDESGMPKERFSAEFPKEGPSILRIQQVVRGDSAAYFCASSHGGQGLRPLHFGNGTRLTVT.

This clonotype was detected only a few times. The chain links TRBV12-3 or TRBV12-4 to TRBJ2-5; D might be TRBD1 or TRBD2, each matching 6 bases. The CDR3 is 16 residues long. Trimming left V 5 bases short and J 3 bases short, with 19 bases between. The CDR3 loop reads CASSHHRGPLEETQYF. CDR3 coding DNA: TGTGCCAGCAGTCATCACCGGGGGCCGCTAGAAGAGACCCAGTACTTC.

V usage is TRBV14 and J usage is TRBJ2-3, with a weak D call TRBD1 (6 bases). Germline CDR1 reads SGHDN; CDR2 reads FVKESK. Trimming pared 0 bases from V and 7 bases from J, leaving 17 bases between. This CDR3 has 16 amino acids. The CDR3 region is CASSQDGGGGINTQYF. CDR3 DNA: TGTGCCAGCAGCCAAGATGGGGGCGGAGGTATTAATACGCAGTATTTT.

This chain uses TRBV29-1 with TRBJ1-1; the D gene is possibly TRBD1 (6 bases). The CDR3 consists of 13 residues. The germline V and J ends were trimmed by 7 bases and 4 bases, with 16 bases remaining between them. Germline CDR1 reads SQVTM; CDR2 reads ANQGSEA. CDR3 sequence: CSGRVDSITEAFF. In DNA, the CDR3 is TGCAGCGGTCGGGTGGACAGCATCACTGAAGCTTTCTTT.

Sample share makes this clonotype medium-sized (0.01 to 0.1%). This chain links TRBV15 with TRBJ2-3, with D perhaps TRBD1 or TRBD2 (6 bases each). The V end was cut by 3 bases, the J end by 3 bases, with 13 bases between. This CDR3 is 15 amino acids long. Germline V CDR1 and CDR2: LNHNV, YYDKDF (reference sequence). Here the CDR3 DNA reads TGTGCCACCAGCAGGGGCGGGACAACTACAGATACGCAGTATTTT. Amino acid sequence: CATSRGGTTTDTQYF.